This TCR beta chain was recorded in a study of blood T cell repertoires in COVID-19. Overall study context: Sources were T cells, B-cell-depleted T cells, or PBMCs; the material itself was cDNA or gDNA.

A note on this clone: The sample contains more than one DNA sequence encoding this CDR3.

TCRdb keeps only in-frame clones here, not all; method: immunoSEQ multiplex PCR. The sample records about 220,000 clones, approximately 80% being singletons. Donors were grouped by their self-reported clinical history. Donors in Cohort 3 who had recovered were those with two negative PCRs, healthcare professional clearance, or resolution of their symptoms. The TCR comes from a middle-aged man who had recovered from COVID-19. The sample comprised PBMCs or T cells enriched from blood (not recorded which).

For the CDR3, the DNA is TGTGCCAGCTCACCGAACAGTGGGAACACTGAAGCTTTCTTT. Its translation is CASSPNSGNTEAFF. The chain recombines TRBV18 with TRBJ1-1, with D unresolved. The germline V and J ends were trimmed by 3 bases and 1 base, with 9 bases remaining between them. The germline gives CDR1 KGHSH, CDR2 LQKENI. The CDR3 extends over 14 amino acids.